The T cell receptor beta chain described here comes from a study of shared clonotypes between healthy human individuals. Study details: The study used three CD4 naive, three CD4 memory, two CD8 naive and one CD8 memory plate per donor.

The sorted-subset replicate PCRs were given roughly 200 ng DNA, which is about 30,000 T cell genomes. Clones were sequenced by immunoSEQ multiplex PCR, and TCRdb holds only the in-frame ones, with some missing. The sample contains about 800,000 clones, just over 95% of which appear only once. CDR3 length: 14 residues. J lost 5 bases, V lost 5 bases, and 8 bases had no gene match. Germline loops: CDR1 MNHEY, CDR2 SMNVEV (reference sequence). Naive CD8 cells, CD45RO-negative and positively selected for CCR7, excluded terminally differentiated effector memory CD45RA+ cells. The chain is built from TRBV27 and TRBJ2-7; 8 bases fit TRBD1. Sequenced material: naive CD8+ T cells sorted from blood. The sequence came from a man aged 25 to 40 in good health. DNA for the CDR3: TGTGCCAGCAGTCGACAGGGGACGACTCACGAGCAGTACTTC. As protein: CASSRQGTTHEQYF.